This T cell receptor beta chain was found in a study of blood T cell repertoires in COVID-19. As for the study in general: There were acute and convalescent COVID-19 samples, and they came from the United States, Italy and Spain. Sources were T cells, B-cell-depleted T cells, or PBMCs; the material itself was cDNA or gDNA.

Enrollment of patients from Seattle took place during active infection, with longitudinal follow-up. Per the authors' pipeline: Reference gene primer amplification in the assay estimated nucleated cell counts. Generated by immunoSEQ multiplex PCR, the TCRdb table keeps only in-frame clones and is missing some. Clone size and the V and J calls come from that table; the DNA yielded D and trimming. Among tens of thousands of clones listed, roughly nine tenths were seen once. The CDR3 contains 14 residues. Trimming shortened V by 3 bases and J by 1 base, and 9 bases separated the two germline ends. The germline CDR1 and CDR2 sequences are SEHNR and FQNEAQ (reference sequence).

Material: peripheral blood. The TCR originated in a man in his fifties with COVID-19, enrolled during active disease. The chain uses TRBV7-9 and TRBJ1-1; D gene unclear. The CDR3 coding sequence is TGTGCCAGCAGCTTTCTGACGGGGAACACTGAAGCTTTCTTT. As protein: CASSFLTGNTEAFF. Complete variable domain (other parts from reference TRBV7-9 and TRBJ1-1): DTGVSQNPRHKITKRGQNVTFRCDPISEHNRLYWYRQTLGQGPEFLTYFQNEAQLEKSRLLSDRFSAERPKGSFSTLEIQRTEQGDSAMYLCASSFLTGNTEAFFGQGTRLTVV.